This TCR beta chain was observed in a study of T cell responses to AZD1222 COVID-19 vaccine. This CDR3 has 18 amino acids. Germline lookup yields CDR1 ENHRY and CDR2 SYGVKD. Unmatched junction bases numbered 9, after V lost 6 bases and J lost 3 bases. Generated by immunoSEQ multiplex PCR, the TCRdb table keeps only in-frame clones and is missing some. The table includes about 160,000 clones, under 95% detected once. Remarks on this clone: As yet, its antigen is unknown.

Study conclusions and caveats: In the spike-specific TCR repertoire, nearly half reportedly target unmutated variant regions.

Sequenced here: peripheral blood, sampled on day 0 of MenACWY control vaccination. The receptor was derived from an adult in good health. This chain uses TRBV10-3 with TRBJ2-6; TRBD1 aligns across 12 bases. CDR3 sequence: CAISAWDRGPGGANVLTF. The DNA for the CDR3 is TGTGCCATCAGCGCCTGGGACAGGGGGCCTGGTGGGGCCAACGTCCTGACTTTC.